This T cell receptor beta chain derives from a study of T cell responses to AZD1222 COVID-19 vaccine. Study outcomes and limitations: Targeting of unmutated variant regions was reportedly seen in nearly half of spike-specific TCRs.

Using immunoSEQ multiplex PCR, the repertoire was profiled, and TCRdb retains in-frame clones only, with some absent. The sample holds about 110,000 clones; around nine tenths are singletons and the top ten take roughly 3%. Germline V gene data show CDR1 as MNHEY and CDR2 as SMNVEV (reference sequence). Between the trimmed V and J ends, which lost 10 bases and 0 bases, there was a span of 18 bases. CDR3 length: 15 residues. This clone appeared once. Antigen unknown. This material consisted of peripheral blood, taken on day 0 of MenACWY control vaccination. The rearrangement links TRBV27 to TRBJ1-1; D is perhaps TRBD1 (6 bases). The source of this sequence is an adult in good health. This CDR3 reads CATNRGRGLNTEAFF. In nucleotides, the CDR3 is TGTGCCACGAATCGGGGGCGCGGATTGAACACTGAAGCTTTCTTT.